This TCR beta chain came from a study of T cells in localized non-small cell lung cancer. Concerning this clone itself: Its specificity is unknown.

General study points: Greater T cell density in blood accompanied longer overall survival. Adjacent uninvolved lung had the highest clonality, suggesting focused antigen responses.

Between the trimmed V and J ends, which lost 0 bases and 2 bases, there was a span of 10 bases. The CDR3 consists of 15 residues. Germline CDR1 SEHNR, CDR2 FQNEAQ (reference sequence). The table came from immunoSEQ multiplex PCR; TCRdb's copy has only in-frame clones and leaves some out. The profile shows over 20,000 clones, 80% to 90% of them singletons. V usage is TRBV7-9 and J usage is TRBJ2-5; D gene uncertain. The sequencing used peripheral blood, collected before any cancer treatment. The TCR comes from a female donor older than 55 with stage I lung adenocarcinoma. The DNA for the CDR3 is TGTGCCAGCAGCTTAGCGATGGGCAATCAAGAGACCCAGTACTTC. Its translation is CASSLAMGNQETQYF.